This T cell receptor beta chain came from a study of Graves' ophthalmopathy and Graves' hyperthyroidism (dated by TCRdb to about 2018). Regarding the complete study: Stable hyperthyroidism was defined as no progression to ophthalmopathy within 18 months of follow-up. The study used signatures of the TCR beta repertoire to tell Graves' ophthalmopathy apart from Graves' hyperthyroidism and to predict which patients would progress to ophthalmopathy. The independent validation cohort included roughly 19 hyperthyroidism patients plus 17 patients who later progressed from hyperthyroidism to ophthalmopathy. To explore V-J signatures that distinguish ophthalmopathy from hyperthyroidism, a discovery set of 100 patients was enrolled, made up of 40 to 45 with ophthalmopathy and fewer than 60 with stable hyperthyroidism. In five to seven hyperthyroidism patients, T-cell repertoires of thyroid tissue and blood were compared. Once sampling was done, hyperthyroidism patients were given methimazole at a starting dose of 30 mg daily, while ophthalmopathy patients were given high-dose intravenous methylprednisolone. In total, under 150 blood samples were TCR-sequenced: 40 to 45 ophthalmopathy, about 75 hyperthyroidism and roughly 17 hyperthyroidism-to-ophthalmopathy patients.

Hyperthyroidism patients were newly diagnosed, were aged 18 to 65 years, and had a disease duration under 2 months. Patients were excluded if they had other autoimmune diseases, uncontrolled infections, pregnancy or lactation. Diagnosis relied on clinical symptoms, serum thyroxine, TRAb, thyroid ultrasound and orbital computed tomography. Total RNA was extracted using Trizol reagent, and RNA quality was checked on an Agilent 2100 Bioanalyzer. V and J are trimmed by 4 bases and 0 bases, and the gene matches miss 13 bases of the junction. The CDR3 measures 17 amino acids from cysteine to phenylalanine. CDR3 DNA is the only sequence kept; it has 51 bases, read in frame from the first base. CDR1 and CDR2 (DFQATT, SNEGSKA) derive from the germline V gene (reference sequence). Results the study describes overall, beyond this receptor: No statistical method was used to set the sample size in advance, and the investigators knew which group each participant was assigned to. The 13-signature model separated ophthalmopathy from stable hyperthyroidism with 85% to 90% sensitivity and 81.08% specificity in cross-validation, and 80%/75% in the test set. Most of the expanded thyroid clonotypes with a frequency above 0.001 were also detected in blood, and it was suggested that the thyroid immune response may be reflected by blood repertoires. In validation, the model predicted ophthalmopathy progression with nearly 71% sensitivity and approximately 72% specificity; 12 predicted patients were CT-confirmed with GO in a median of approximately 6.2 months.

For repertoire sequencing, the TCR beta CDR3 regions were amplified from RNA transcripts. The first round was an RT-PCR using HTBI primers with the Qiagen OneStep RT-PCR kit, and this first round was followed by a second-round multiplex PCR, then size selection and purification. Libraries were sequenced paired-end with 100 bp reads on an Illumina HiSeq2000. Processing in the source paper ran as follows. SOAPnuke was used for read processing, and reads with adapters, uncalled bases, a mean Phred below 15, or no exact constant-primer or identifier match were discarded. High-quality paired reads were merged with COPE v1.2.5. Unique nucleotide sequences were defined as clonotypes and aligned to IMGT TRB V, D and J references using MiTCR v1.1. The analysis was limited to V-J combinations with a frequency above 0.0001, which together covered approximately 99% of the repertoires. For each V-J combination, a TCR clonal expansion and chaos score was defined as the ratio of F50 clonal expansion to chaos observed in the TCRdist matrix. Welch's t-statistics and random forest were used to reduce features to about a dozen V-J combinations, which were fed into a naive Bayes classifier. The similarity between thyroid and blood repertoires was quantified using the Morisita-Horn index. The raw public reads went through TCRdb reprocessing: fastp at Q25, MiXCR clone calling, in-frame beta chains kept. Merged by CDR3 protein, the rows form single entries marked with the most common genes and DNA. None of the V and J calls come from the authors' own analysis; TCRdb made them. Recorded for this sample are about 550,000 distinct CDR3 sequences; just under 40% of them occurred a single time. Roughly 4.5% of the sample is in the top ten clones.

This clonotype was observed a handful of times. The antigen it binds to is not known. Base qualities are not recorded, but no much larger clone differs from it by a single base. This chain joins TRBV20-1 to TRBJ1-1; TRBD1 aligns with 8 central bases. The sample comprised peripheral blood or thyroid tissue (not recorded which). The sequence derives from an adult man with Graves' hyperthyroidism. In nucleotide form, the sequence is TGCAGTGCTAAATACCTCGACAGGGGATTCTTGAACACTGAAGCTTTCTTT. Translated, this gives CSAKYLDRGFLNTEAFF.